These 23 T cell receptor beta chains share one sample of origin, sequenced in a study of spatial heterogeneity in lung cancer. Using its own MiXCR run on the 5' RACE reads, TCRdb lists one record per CDR3 protein. The repertoire holds about 7,800 distinct CDR3 sequences, over 6.5% seen once, with about 44% in the top ten. Indicated time point: sample taken at primary tumor resection. The study sequenced unsorted whole RNA from tumor, nontumor lung or frozen PBMC. This specimen was PBMCs, taken at surgery. These receptors were taken from a male donor with early-stage non-small cell lung cancer.

As for this clonotype: Because the library targeted alpha chains, this beta chain is an off-target read whose size means little. V gene TRBV6-2 or TRBV6-3 combines with J gene TRBJ2-1; D remains unclear. Trimming pared 5 bases from V and 2 bases from J, leaving 16 bases between. The CDR3 has 16 amino acids. Germline CDR1 MNHEY, CDR2 SVGEGT. The CDR3 here is CASSPRLGRTYNEQFF. Here the CDR3 DNA reads TGTGCCAGCAGTCCCAGGCTAGGGCGAACCTACAATGAGCAGTTCTTC.

In its sample, this clonotype was seen many times. This beta chain is off target for a library built for alpha chains, so its abundance means little. The chain couples TRBV21-1 to TRBJ2-7; the table's TRBD1 call for D was not verified on the DNA. TRBV21-1 is given as a pseudogene. The CDR3 is 15 amino acids. The CDR3 DNA is TGTGCCAGCAGCACTCGGACAGGGGAGTTCTACGAGCAGTACTTC. Its protein product is CASSTRTGEFYEQYF.

This clonotype appeared many times. Since it is a stray read in a library aimed at alpha chains, this beta chain has a size that is not meaningful. The rearrangement links TRBV18 to TRBJ2-5; possible D gene TRBD1, 5 bases. The length of the CDR3 is 13 residues. The germline V gene has CDR1 KGHSH and CDR2 LQKENI. Trimming left V 3 bases short and J 4 bases short, with 9 bases between. The CDR3 spells CASSPLQGETQYF. The CDR3 DNA reads TGTGCCAGCTCACCCCTGCAGGGAGAGACCCAGTACTTC.

This clonotype has more than one count but fewer than ten. This beta chain came through as a stray read in a library set up for alpha chains, and its size says little. The chain has TRBV6-1 and TRBJ2-2; TRBD2 is a possible D gene (5 bases). The V gene lost 6 bases and the J gene lost 4 bases, with 15 bases spanning the gap. The CDR3 is 15 amino acids. In germline, CDR1 is MNHNS, CDR2 SASEGT. CDR3 DNA sequence: TGTGCCAGCAGCAAAGAGAGGGTCGGCACCGGGGAGCTGTTTTTT. It yields the protein CASSKERVGTGELFF.

This clonotype is judged medium-sized. A library made for alpha chains picked up this beta chain off target, so its size means little. The rearrangement joins TRBV20-1 to TRBJ2-1, with 8 positions matching TRBD1. Germline-derived CDR1 and CDR2 are DFQATT and SNEGSKA (reference sequence). Unmatched junction bases numbered 14, after V lost 8 bases and J lost 5 bases. This CDR3 contains 15 residues. CDR3 in amino acids: CSPPPLTGADNEQFF. The CDR3, as DNA: TGCAGTCCTCCCCCCCTGACAGGGGCCGACAATGAGCAGTTCTTC.

Ten or more counts support this clonotype. This beta chain is an unintended read in a library built for alpha chains; its size means little. The chain is built from TRBV12-3 or TRBV12-4 and TRBJ2-1; D is uncertain. The CDR3 has 15 residues. V was pared by 5 bases and J by 0 bases, with 11 bases between. The chain's CDR3 is CASSRAPSSYNEQFF. The CDR3 bases are TGTGCCAGCAGTAGAGCACCGAGCTCCTACAATGAGCAGTTCTTC.

This clonotype was seen ten or more times. A library made for alpha chains picked up this beta chain off target, so its size means little. The genes are TRBV5-4 and TRBJ2-1; TRBD2 matches 8 bases. Germline V lookup: CDR1 SGHNT, CDR2 YYREEE (reference sequence). V shed 5 bases, J shed 7 bases, and the junction held 11 bases outside the gene matches. CDR3 length: 15 amino acids. This CDR3 is CASSRPGLGTNEQFF. CDR3 coding DNA: TGTGCCAGCAGTCGTCCGGGACTAGGTACGAATGAGCAGTTCTTC.

By share, this clonotype ranks as medium-sized (0.01 to 0.1%). The size of this beta chain means little, since it is a stray read in a library made for alpha chains. The CDR3 DNA is TGTGCCAGCAGCTTATTGGGGGAGGGGAGGGAGACCCAGTACTTC. Its protein is CASSLLGEGRETQYF. V and J are TRBV7-8 and TRBJ2-5; 7 bases are shared with TRBD2. The CDR3 consists of 15 residues. In germline, CDR1 is SGHVS, CDR2 FQNEAQ. V was pared by 2 bases and J by 5 bases, with 8 bases of the junction left unmatched.

This clonotype was seen ten or more times. This beta chain is a stray sequence in a library constructed for alpha chains; its clone size is not meaningful. The chain employs TRBV3-1 and TRBJ1-5, with 10 bases that match TRBD1. The CDR3 is 15 residues long. V shed 1 base and J 4 bases; nucleotides not matched to a gene: 1. CDR1 is LGHDT, CDR2 YNNKEL, per germline (reference sequence). The CDR3: CASSQGTGGNQPQHF. In DNA form, the CDR3 reads TGTGCCAGCAGCCAAGGGACAGGGGGAAATCAGCCCCAGCATTTT.

Regarding this clonotype: In a library made to pick up alpha chains, this beta chain is a stray read with a size that means little. The chain combines TRBV7-2 with TRBJ2-1; no clear D gene. The CDR3 totals 15 residues. Germline V CDR1 and CDR2: SGHTA, FQGNSA. With 1 base removed from V and 4 bases from J, the gap between germline ends came to 11 bases. CDR3 sequence reads: CASSLGPEIYNEQFF. In nucleotides, the CDR3 is TGTGCCAGCAGCTTAGGGCCAGAGATTTACAATGAGCAGTTCTTC. Looking up the rest from reference TRBV7-2 and TRBJ2-1 gives the full variable domain: GAGVSQSPSNKVTEKGKDVELRCDPISGHTALYWYRQSLGQGLEFLIYFQGNSAPDKSGLPSDRFSAERTGGSVSTLTIQRTQQEDSAVYLCASSLGPEIYNEQFFGPGTRLTVL.

This clonotype turned up a few times. Because this beta chain is a stray read in a library intended to capture alpha chains, its abundance should not be given much weight. The rearrangement links TRBV7-2 to TRBJ2-7, with 10 nucleotides matching TRBD2. From germline, CDR1 is SGHTA and CDR2 FQGNSA. This CDR3 is built from 14 residues. J gave up 3 bases and V 5 bases, and 4 bases lay outside the gene matches. The CDR3 loop reads CASSPSGRFYEQYF. DNA of the CDR3: TGTGCCAGCAGCCCTAGCGGGAGATTCTACGAGCAGTACTTC.

At least ten counts were recorded for this clonotype. This beta chain is a stray read from a library made for alpha chains; its abundance is not meaningful. The gene calls are TRBV5-1 and TRBJ2-1; 7 bases are a match to TRBD1. This CDR3 spans 14 amino acids. The V segment lost 2 bases and the J segment 1 base; nucleotides outside the gene matches: 0. CDR1 and CDR2 from the germline V gene are SGHRS and YFSETQ. Here the CDR3 reads CASSLQGSYNEQFF. The CDR3 region has the DNA TGCGCCAGCAGCTTACAGGGGTCCTACAATGAGCAGTTCTTC.

This clonotype was seen at least ten times. The size of this beta chain means little, since it is a stray read in a library made for alpha chains. The chain uses TRBV5-1 and TRBJ2-2, with TRBD2 identical over 11 bases. CDR1 and CDR2 from the germline V gene are SGHRS and YFSETQ. The CDR3 is 16 residues long. J lost 7 bases, V lost 0 bases, and 5 bases had no gene match. As DNA, the CDR3 is TGCGCCAGCAGCTTGGCACTAGCGGGAGCTGGCGGGGAGCTGTTTTTT. Translation gives CASSLALAGAGGELFF. Combining the CDR3 with reference TRBV5-1 and TRBJ2-2 gives the whole variable domain KAGVTQTPRYLIKTRGQQVTLSCSPISGHRSVSWYQQTPGQGLQFLFEYFSETQRNKGNFPGRFSGRQFSNSRSEMNVSTLELGDSALYLCASSLALAGAGGELFFGEGSRLTVL.

This clonotype was picked up a small number of times. Since the library was made to target alpha chains, this beta chain is a stray read and its abundance is not meaningful. For the CDR3, the DNA is TGCAGTGCTAGAGTAGACAATGGCTACACCTTC. Its protein product is CSARVDNGYTF. The chain links TRBV20-1 to TRBJ1-2; D unresolved. There are 11 residues in the CDR3. V was cut by 1 base and J by 6 bases, with 6 bases left in between. Germline CDR1 and CDR2: DFQATT and SNEGSKA (reference sequence).

This clonotype was recorded at least ten times. The library was built for alpha chains, so this beta chain is an off-target read and its size means little. The chain combines TRBV5-1 with TRBJ2-1; TRBD2 agrees at 11 bases. The length of the CDR3 is 15 residues. CDR1 is SGHRS and CDR2 is YFSETQ in the germline V gene. After removal of 5 bases from V and 1 base from J, the junction contained 2 bases not matched to a gene. CDR3 amino acids: CASRLAGVSYNEQFF. The CDR3 DNA reads TGCGCCAGCAGACTAGCGGGAGTATCCTACAATGAGCAGTTCTTC.

To note about this clonotype: The library was designed around alpha chains, so this beta chain is a stray read whose abundance carries little weight. Here the CDR3 reads CASSPGRWGTDYGYTF. CDR3 DNA sequence: TGTGCCAGCAGCCCAGGGCGGTGGGGGACCGACTATGGCTACACCTTC. The chain employs TRBV11-2 and TRBJ1-2; D possibly corresponds to TRBD1 (5 bases). This CDR3 contains 16 residues. Germline CDR1 SGHAT, CDR2 FQNNGV. With 5 bases removed from V and 3 bases from J, the gap between germline ends came to 19 bases.

Ten or more counts support this clonotype. This beta chain is off target for a library built for alpha chains, so its abundance means little. The chain couples TRBV24-1 to TRBJ2-2, with D perhaps matching TRBD1 or TRBD2 (5 bases each). CDR1 is KGHDR and CDR2 is SFDVKD in the germline V gene. The length of the CDR3 is 13 residues. The V end was cut by 9 bases, the J end by 1 base, with 8 bases between. CDR3 sequence reads: CATGDGNTGELFF. In nucleotides, the CDR3 is TGTGCCACCGGGGACGGGAACACCGGGGAGCTGTTTTTT.

This clonotype was counted at least ten times. A library prepared for alpha chains yielded this beta chain as an off-target read; its size is of little meaning. This chain joins TRBV27 and TRBJ1-5; D might be TRBD1 (5 bases). V lost 6 bases, J lost 0 bases, and 9 bases lay in between. Germline CDR1 MNHEY, CDR2 SMNVEV (reference sequence). The CDR3 runs to 14 residues. DNA of the CDR3: TGTGCCAGCAGGGTCGACAGTAGCAATCAGCCCCAGCATTTT. Residues: CASRVDSSNQPQHF.

This clonotype came up many times. This beta chain represents an off-target read in a library built for alpha chains; its size is of limited meaning. This sequence joins TRBV24-1 and TRBJ2-1; a weak D match, TRBD1 (5 bases). With 3 bases removed from V and 1 base from J, the gap between germline ends came to 12 bases. Germline V gives CDR1 KGHDR, CDR2 SFDVKD. This CDR3 spans 16 amino acids. The CDR3 here is CATSDPQAGSYNEQFF. CDR3 coding DNA: TGTGCCACCAGTGATCCCCAAGCAGGGTCCTACAATGAGCAGTTCTTC.

This clonotype was picked up many times. Found in a library prepared for alpha chains, this beta chain is an off-target read, and its abundance has little meaning. V and J are TRBV18 and TRBJ2-7, with D hard to call. Germline V gene lookup returns CDR1 KGHSH and CDR2 LQKENI. V gave up 3 bases and J gave up 3 bases, with 12 bases separating them. The CDR3 extends over 14 amino acids. CDR3 sequence (DNA): TGTGCCAGCTCACCTCGGCCGTCCGGCTACGAGCAGTACTTC. As protein: CASSPRPSGYEQYF.

The table lists this clonotype with many counts. Because the library targeted alpha chains, this beta chain is an off-target read whose size means little. V is TRBV29-1 and J is TRBJ1-3; D ambiguous. V was cut by 1 base and J by 0 bases, with 7 bases left in between. The length of the CDR3 is 14 residues. The germline CDR1 and CDR2 sequences are SQVTM and ANQGSEA. CDR3 in amino acids: CSVEAANSGNTIYF. The CDR3 coding sequence is TGCAGCGTTGAAGCGGCGAACTCTGGAAACACCATATATTTT. The full variable domain, in which reference TRBV29-1 and TRBJ1-3 provide the parts outside the CDR3, is SAVISQKPSRDICQRGTSLTIQCQVDSQVTMMFWYRQQPGQSLTLIATANQGSEATYESGFVIDKFPISRPNLTFSTLTVSNMSPEDSSIYLCSVEAANSGNTIYFGEGSWLTVV.

This clonotype occurred many times. The library was prepared for alpha chains; this beta chain is a stray read, so its frequency means little. The chain recombines TRBV28 with TRBJ1-5, with no clear D. Germline CDR1 reads MDHEN; CDR2 reads SYDVKM. V was cut by 3 bases and J by 3 bases, with 9 bases left in between. The CDR3 has 14 residues. DNA for the CDR3: TGTGCCAGCAGTTTGGACTCATTCAATCAGCCCCAGCATTTT. Protein: CASSLDSFNQPQHF.

This clonotype was counted many times. Since the library was made to target alpha chains, this beta chain is a stray read and its abundance is not meaningful. The chain is built from TRBV20-1 and TRBJ1-1; unclear D gene. Trimming stripped 5 bases from V and 2 bases from J, with 9 bases between. This CDR3 comprises 12 residues. Germline CDR1 DFQATT, CDR2 SNEGSKA (reference sequence). Here the CDR3 DNA reads TGCAGTGCTCATAGGGATAACACTGAAGCTTTCTTT. This encodes CSAHRDNTEAFF.